Shown below are 11 T cell receptor beta chains from a single sample sequenced in a study of Graves' ophthalmopathy and Graves' hyperthyroidism. For repertoire sequencing, the TCR beta CDR3 regions were amplified from RNA transcripts. First-round RT-PCR relied on HTBI primers, and a second-round multiplex PCR came next. TCRdb recomputed calls from the multiplex PCR reads with MiXCR, one row per CDR3 protein. The top ten clones hold approximately 46% of a sample with about 740,000 distinct CDR3 sequences, roughly two fifths of them seen once. Material for sequencing was peripheral blood. The source of these receptors is an adult man with Graves' ophthalmopathy.

This clonotype was seen many times. V gene TRBV7-2 combines with J gene TRBJ1-4, with 8 nucleotides matching TRBD1. V shed 4 bases, J shed 8 bases, and the junction held 9 bases outside the gene matches. This CDR3 is built from 15 residues. Germline V gene sequence: CDR1 SGHTA, CDR2 FQGNSA. CDR3 residues: CASSSGQGVWEKLFF. The CDR3 DNA is TGTGCCAGCAGCTCAGGACAGGGAGTTTGGGAAAAACTGTTTTTT.

Concerning this clonotype itself: This clone may be a read error of a much larger clone one base away. The gene calls are TRBV24-1 and TRBJ2-7; 7 nucleotides match TRBD2. This CDR3 contains 15 residues. Germline CDR1 is KGHDR and CDR2 is SFDVKD. The V gene end was trimmed by 4 bases and the J gene end by 2 bases; junction bases not matched to a gene: 7. CDR3 nucleotides: TGTGCCACCAGTGACCCTAGCGGATCAACCTACGAGCAGTACTTC. Its protein is CATSDPSGSTYEQYF.

The V and J genes are TRBV7-9 and TRBJ1-1; D possibly corresponds to TRBD1 (5 bases). V lost 5 bases and J lost 1, with 11 bases in between. The CDR3 is 14 amino acids. Per the germline V gene, CDR1 is SEHNR and CDR2 is FQNEAQ (reference sequence). The CDR3: CASSGHGENTEAFF. CDR3 in DNA: TGTGCCAGCAGCGGACATGGGGAGAACACTGAAGCTTTCTTT.

This clonotype was found once. This may be a read error: a much more frequent sequence differs by one nucleotide. The chain carries TRBV11-2 and TRBJ2-6; tentatively, D is TRBD1 or TRBD2 (5 bases each). Germline V CDR1 and CDR2: SGHAT, FQNNGV. The CDR3 consists of 16 residues. The germline V and J ends were trimmed by 2 bases and 2 bases, with 10 bases remaining between them. The CDR3 DNA sequence: TGTGCCAGCAGCTTAATGGGGGTTCCTGGGGCCAACGTCCTGACTTTC. It encodes CASSLMGVPGANVLTF.

This chain connects TRBV20-1 to TRBJ2-3, with 11 bases matching TRBD1. V trimming: 1 base; J trimming: 3 bases; junction bases outside the gene matches: 9. Germline assignment: CDR1 DFQATT and CDR2 SNEGSKA (reference sequence). This CDR3 has 17 amino acids. DNA for the CDR3: TGCAGTGCTAGAGCCACCCCGGGACAGGGGGTGACAGATACGCAGTATTTT. This encodes CSARATPGQGVTDTQYF.

The chain carries TRBV7-2 and TRBJ2-5, with D possibly being TRBD2 (5 bases). CDR3 length equals 12 residues. Germline-derived CDR1 and CDR2 are SGHTA and FQGNSA. Trimming took 11 bases from V and 2 from J, leaving 12 bases between them. CDR3: CAWNEGQETQYF. Written as DNA, the CDR3 is TGTGCCTGGAACGAGGGTCAAGAGACCCAGTACTTC.

For this clonotype: This may arise from a read error, as a much more abundant clone is one base away. The chain uses TRBV15 and TRBJ1-2; no clear D. The germline V gene encodes CDR1 LNHNV and CDR2 YYDKDF (reference sequence). V gave up 2 bases and J gave up 2 bases, with 18 bases separating them. The CDR3 sequence is 17 residues long. The CDR3 DNA reads TGTGCCACCAGCAGAACACGATCCGCCGGCCAAAACTATGGCTACACCTTC. Protein product: CATSRTRSAGQNYGYTF.

This chain uses TRBV25-1 with TRBJ2-2; 8 bases are a match to TRBD2. With V trimmed by 1 base and J by 2 bases, 6 bases remained unmatched. Germline V CDR1 and CDR2: MGHDK, SYGVNS. The CDR3 is 17 amino acids. Written as DNA, the CDR3 is TGTGCCAGCAGTGAATTCCAGCGGGAGTTAAACACCGGGGAGCTGTTTTTT. Its translation is CASSEFQRELNTGELFF.

The chain employs TRBV7-9 and TRBJ1-2; possibly TRBD1 for D (5 bases). With 5 bases removed from V and 0 bases from J, the gap between germline ends came to 13 bases. Germline V gives CDR1 SEHNR, CDR2 FQNEAQ (reference sequence). CDR3 size: 15 residues. This CDR3 is CASSPMGPTNYGYTF. Here the CDR3 DNA reads TGTGCCAGCAGCCCTATGGGGCCTACTAACTATGGCTACACCTTC.

The CDR3 DNA is TGTGCCAGCAGTGGATCAAAGGGCAGGGATCGAGAGCAGTACTTC. This translates into CASSGSKGRDREQYF. This chain connects TRBV2 to TRBJ2-7; D is perhaps TRBD1 (5 bases). The CDR3 sequence is 15 residues long. Germline V gives CDR1 SNHLY, CDR2 FYNNEI. The germline V and J ends were trimmed by 4 bases and 7 bases, with 20 bases remaining between them.

With respect to this clonotype: Being one base from a much bigger clone, this may be a read error. V is TRBV20-1 and J is TRBJ2-7; D is perhaps TRBD1 (6 bases). Germline-derived CDR1 and CDR2 are DFQATT and SNEGSKA (reference sequence). Trimming left V 5 bases short and J 9 bases short, with 23 bases between. The CDR3 extends over 14 amino acids. CDR3 region: CSAEDSSVLRGQYF. Written as DNA, the CDR3 is TGCAGTGCTGAGGACAGCTCTGTGTTACGCGGGCAGTACTTC.